This TCR beta chain was sequenced in a study of control samples from healthy donors and cancer patients. Sequenced by immunoSEQ multiplex PCR; TCRdb stores in-frame clones only, minus some. The profile shows 150,000 to 200,000 clones, roughly 90% of them singletons. Germline CDR1 is SGHDT and CDR2 is YYEEEE. This CDR3 comprises 15 residues. Germline trimming cut 4 bases from V and 5 bases from J; bases unmatched to any gene: 4. What was sequenced was blood. This clonotype was sampled from a man in his thirties or forties in good health. This chain uses TRBV5-6 with TRBJ2-1, with 12 bases matching TRBD2. Here the CDR3 DNA reads TGTGCCAGCAGCGTCCTAGCGGGGGGGCACAATGAGCAGTTCTTC. It specifies CASSVLAGGHNEQFF. Looking up the rest from reference TRBV5-6 and TRBJ2-1 gives the full variable domain: DAGVTQSPTHLIKTRGQQVTLRCSPKSGHDTVSWYQQALGQGPQFIFQYYEEEERQRGNFPDRFSGHQFPNYSSELNVNALLLGDSALYLCASSVLAGGHNEQFFGPGTRLTVL.